Below are 5 T cell receptor beta chains sequenced from a single sample in a study of T cells in Graves' hyperthyroidism and ophthalmopathy. Amplified TCR beta CDR3 regions derived from RNA transcripts. TCR CDR3 underwent first-round RT-PCR with the HTBI primer set. TCRdb redid the calling of the multiplex PCR reads with MiXCR, one entry per CDR3 protein. The table lists 600,000 to 850,000 distinct CDR3 sequences, about 19% of them singletons. Sequencing input: blood. Every receptor here comes from a woman between 45 and 60 years old with Graves' hyperthyroidism that later progressed to Graves' ophthalmopathy.

This clonotype was observed many times. The V gene is TRBV7-9, the J gene TRBJ1-5; a possible D gene is TRBD1 (6 bases). Germline CDR1 SEHNR, CDR2 FQNEAQ (reference sequence). With 5 bases removed from V and 3 bases from J, the gap between germline ends came to 17 bases. The CDR3 spans 16 residues. The CDR3 loop is CASSTTAGDPNQPQHF. The CDR3 DNA follows: TGTGCCAGCAGCACAACAGCAGGGGATCCCAATCAGCCCCAGCATTTT. Variable domain in full (rest from reference TRBV7-9 and TRBJ1-5): DTGVSQNPRHKITKRGQNVTFRCDPISEHNRLYWYRQTLGQGPEFLTYFQNEAQLEKSRLLSDRFSAERPKGSFSTLEIQRTEQGDSAMYLCASSTTAGDPNQPQHFGDGTRLSIL.

With respect to this clonotype: This clone may be a read error of a much larger clone one base away. This chain links TRBV7-9 with TRBJ2-1; 9 bases fit TRBD1. The germline CDR1 and CDR2 sequences are SEHNR and FQNEAQ (reference sequence). CDR3 length: 15 residues. For the CDR3, the DNA is TGTGCCAGCAGCTCCGGGACAGGGAGGTACAGTGAGCAGTTCTTC. It translates to CASSSGTGRYSEQFF.

The sample holds a few counts of this clonotype. V and J are TRBV27 and TRBJ1-6; D is ambiguous. This CDR3 is built from 16 residues. Germline CDR1 reads MNHEY; CDR2 reads SMNVEV (reference sequence). Trimming cost V 4 bases and J 8 bases, with 18 bases left between them. The CDR3 DNA is TGTGCCAGCAGTTCCGTGCAACGGGCCCTAGATTCACCCCTCCACTTT. It encodes CASSSVQRALDSPLHF.

This clonotype was seen more than once but under ten times. This chain links TRBV27 with TRBJ2-5; D is undetermined. The V end was cut by 2 bases, the J end by 5 bases, with 12 bases between. CDR1 is MNHEY, CDR2 SMNVEV, per germline (reference sequence). The CDR3 is 14 residues long. The CDR3 loop is CASSLEAPSETQYF. Written as DNA, the CDR3 is TGTGCCAGCAGTTTAGAAGCTCCTTCTGAGACCCAGTACTTC.

This clonotype has more than one count but fewer than ten. The CDR3 is CASSLEIWGNEKLFF. CDR3 coding DNA: TGTGCCAGCAGCTTGGAAATCTGGGGTAATGAAAAACTGTTTTTT. The chain is built from TRBV5-6 and TRBJ1-4; D is undetermined. V dropped 0 bases and J dropped 4 bases, with 10 bases sitting between them. CDR1 is SGHDT and CDR2 is YYEEEE in the germline V gene. This CDR3 has 15 residues.